This TCR beta chain was profiled in a study of human T cells and chemical hapten exposure. Notes on the study in general: Healthy people's immune response may differ from that of the donors, who had alopecia. Significantly greater numbers of large CDR3 similarity clusters came from expanded TCRs than from controls.

As for time point: patch test 1, 2 weeks after DPC sensitization. As to treatment: therapeutic diphenylcyclopropenone sensitization with weekly scalp DPC. The CDR3 totals 14 residues. Germline CDR1 is SGHTA and CDR2 is FQGNSA. In TCRdb, the RACE reads were re-called with MiXCR into one record per CDR3 protein. This repertoire shows tens of thousands of distinct CDR3 sequences, 9.8% found once; its top ten account for around 3.3%. About this clonotype itself: Its target is not known. A much larger clone lies a single base off, so this may be a read error.

Here the sequenced sample was whole blood, taken in connection with sensitization to the hapten diphenylcyclopropenone (DPC). V is TRBV7-2 and J is TRBJ2-4, with a possible D match to TRBD1 (5 bases). The TCR was taken from a woman aged 40 to 50 with alopecia areata. Some clones in this sample may be carry-over from other donors' samples. CDR3 coding DNA: TGTGCCTGCAGCTTAGTGTTTAGGGGCTCTATTCAGTACTTC. Translated, it gives CACSLVFRGSIQYF.